This TCR beta chain stems from a study of neurological immune-mediated disorders. One entry per CDR3 protein results from TCRdb running MiXCR on the 5' RACE reads. The top ten hold 6.9% of the sample, which has some 66,000 distinct CDR3 sequences, 4.5% to 5.5% seen once. V was trimmed by 5 bases and J by 3 bases, leaving 12 bases between them. Germline CDR1 reads SGHNT; CDR2 reads YENEEA. The CDR3 length is 14 residues. The sequence was collected from a young man with multiple sclerosis. Sequencing was performed on PBMCs. The chain joins TRBV11-3 to TRBJ2-3; possible D gene TRBD1, 6 bases. The CDR3 DNA is TGTGCCAGCAGCCCCGGACAGAATACAGATACGCAGTATTTT. As protein: CASSPGQNTDTQYF.